This is a list of T cell receptor beta chains from one sample in a study of brain metastases from non-small cell lung cancer. Clones were sequenced by immunoSEQ multiplex PCR, and TCRdb holds only the in-frame ones, with some missing. The table lists some 4,000 clones, around 90% of them singletons. The material sequenced was primary lung tumor tissue. Source of these receptors: a donor aged 40 or over with non-small cell lung cancer. CDR3s include the opening cysteine and the closing phenylalanine or tryptophan. D genes are given only for firm matches. Only part of the rows carry a size: once, few, many, or a class if the clone is expanded.

CDR3 length	clone size	J gene	V gene	D gene	CDR3 DNA	CDR3 protein
14	NA	TRBJ2-7	TRBV19	TRBD1	TGTGCCAGTTCACACCCGGGACAGGGTTACGAGCAGTACTTC	CASSHPGQGYEQYF
17	NA	TRBJ1-5	TRBV3-1/TRBV3-2	NA	TGTGCCAGCAGCCAAGGGGCAGGGGCTAGGAACAATCAGCCCCAGCATTTT	CASSQGAGARNNQPQHF
15	NA	TRBJ2-2	TRBV5-4	NA	TGTGCCAGCAGCTCCACAGGGTTGATGACCGGGGAGCTGTTTTTT	CASSSTGLMTGELFF
13	few	TRBJ2-7	TRBV28	NA	TGTGCCAGCAGTTCTGGAACAGGCTACGAGCAGTACTTC	CASSSGTGYEQYF
16	once	TRBJ2-1	TRBV11-2	TRBD2	TGTGCCAGCAGCTTAAGTGGGGCTAGCGGGGGGCGTTGGCAGTTCTTC	CASSLSGASGGRWQFF
13	NA	TRBJ2-2	TRBV29-1	NA	TGCAGCGTATCGGGACGGCAGACCAGGGAGCTGTTTTTT	CSVSGRQTRELFF
11	NA	TRBJ1-4	TRBV2	NA	TGTGCCAGCAGTATGAGTGAAAAACTGTTTTTT	CASSMSEKLFF
15	NA	TRBJ2-5	TRBV11-3	NA	TGTGCCAGCAGCTTGGGCAGGGGCTCTCGAGAGACCCAGTACTTC	CASSLGRGSRETQYF
15	NA	TRBJ2-2	TRBV5-1	NA	TGCGCCAGCAGCTTGGACAGTTCGAACACCGGGGAGTTGTTTTTT	CASSLDSSNTGELFF
15	few	TRBJ1-6	TRBV27	NA	TGTGCCAGCAGTTTGACCGGGCAGTATAATTCACCCCTCCACTTT	CASSLTGQYNSPLHF
13	NA	TRBJ2-7	TRBV28	TRBD1	TGTGCCAGCAGTTTGACAGGGGTCCACGAGCAGTACTTC	CASSLTGVHEQYF
15	NA	TRBJ2-7	TRBV5-6	NA	TGTGCCAGCAGCCGGACATCCTTAAACTCCTACGAGCAGTACTTC	CASSRTSLNSYEQYF
15	NA	TRBJ2-7	TRBV14	NA	TGTGCCAGCAGCCCACTCGGAGAGGGTGGCCACGAGCAGTACTTC	CASSPLGEGGHEQYF
14	NA	TRBJ2-7	TRBV24-1	NA	TGTGCCACCAGTGTCTCGGACAGACCCTACGAGCAGTACTTC	CATSVSDRPYEQYF
14	NA	TRBJ2-1	TRBV27	NA	TGTGCCAGCAGTTTCGAGGACACTGACAATGAGCAGTTCTTC	CASSFEDTDNEQFF
13	NA	TRBJ1-1	TRBV11-1	NA	TGTGCCAGCGGGGCGGGAACCGTGGCAAAAGCTTTCTTT	CASGAGTVAKAFF
15	NA	TRBJ1-1	TRBV4-1	NA	TGCGCCAGCAGCCAAGCTGGCAGGGGCTTTACTGAAGCTTTCTTT	CASSQAGRGFTEAFF
15	NA	TRBJ1-5	TRBV7-8	NA	TGTGCCAGCAGCAACCACCAGGGCCCCAGTCAGCTCCAGCATTTT	CASSNHQGPSQLQHF
14	NA	TRBJ2-1	TRBV27	TRBD1	TGTGCCAGCCGGACAGGGCAATCCTACAATGAGCAGTTCTTC	CASRTGQSYNEQFF
14	NA	TRBJ1-1	TRBV6-6	TRBD1	TGTGCCAGCAGATCAGGGGGCGTGATCACTGAAGCTTTCTTT	CASRSGGVITEAFF
13	few	TRBJ1-1	TRBV30	NA	TGTGCCGGAAAGGACTTCTTGAACACTGAAGCTTTCTTT	CAGKDFLNTEAFF
14	NA	TRBJ2-5	TRBV11-3	TRBD2	TGTGCCAGCAGCCTCGGGGGGACTCAAGAGACCCAGTACTTC	CASSLGGTQETQYF
15	NA	TRBJ2-6	TRBV27	NA	TGTGCCAGCAGTTCGGACAGCTCTGGGGCCAACGTCCTGACTTTC	CASSSDSSGANVLTF
16	NA	TRBJ2-5	TRBV9	NA	TGTGCCAGCAGCGTTCTGCCAAGGGGGGGCCAAGAGACCCAGTACTTC	CASSVLPRGGQETQYF
15	NA	TRBJ1-3	TRBV7-9	NA	TGTGCCAGCAGCTTAGCAGGAGTTTCTGGAAACACCATATATTTT	CASSLAGVSGNTIYF
14	NA	TRBJ1-6	TRBV5-6	NA	TGTGCCAGCAGCTTAAGACGGAATAATTCACCCCTCCACTTT	CASSLRRNNSPLHF
15	NA	TRBJ2-1	TRBV19	NA	TGTGCCAGTACCCCCTCTAGCGCTTCCTACAATGAGCAGTTCTTC	CASTPSSASYNEQFF
13	NA	TRBJ1-2	TRBV5-6	NA	TGTGCCAGCAGCCGAACCCAGGGCTATGGCTACACCTTC	CASSRTQGYGYTF
15	NA	TRBJ2-7	TRBV5-1	TRBD2	TGCGCCAGCAGCTTGAAACTAGCGGGAGCCTACGAGCAGTACTTC	CASSLKLAGAYEQYF
13	NA	TRBJ2-1	TRBV6-4	TRBD2	TGTGCCAGCAGTGTAACCTATAGCGGGGAGCAGTTCTTC	CASSVTYSGEQFF